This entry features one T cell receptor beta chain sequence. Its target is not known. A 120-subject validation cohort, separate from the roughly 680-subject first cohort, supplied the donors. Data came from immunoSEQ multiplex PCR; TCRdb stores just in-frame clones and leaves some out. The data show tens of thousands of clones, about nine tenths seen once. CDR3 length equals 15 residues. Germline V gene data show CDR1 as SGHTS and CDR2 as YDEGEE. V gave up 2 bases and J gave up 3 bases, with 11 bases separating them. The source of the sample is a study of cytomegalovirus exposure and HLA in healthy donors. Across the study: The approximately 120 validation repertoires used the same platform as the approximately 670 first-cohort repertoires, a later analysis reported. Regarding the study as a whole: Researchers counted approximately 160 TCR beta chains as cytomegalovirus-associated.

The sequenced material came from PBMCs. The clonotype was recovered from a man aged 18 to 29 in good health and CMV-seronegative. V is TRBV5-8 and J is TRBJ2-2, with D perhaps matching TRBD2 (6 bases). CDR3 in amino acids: CASSFRDSHTGELFF. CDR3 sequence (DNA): TGTGCCAGCAGCTTCCGGGACTCACACACCGGGGAGCTGTTTTTT.